This T cell receptor beta chain was identified during a study of CD8+ T cells in alopecia areata (dated by TCRdb to the late 2010s). Background on the whole study: In both human patients and the C3H/HeJ mouse model, the study applied high-throughput TCRbeta sequencing to look at T cell clonal expansion in alopecia areata. RNA was extracted with the PAXgene miRNA kit for fixed scalp, the miRNeasy kit for PBMCs, and the RNeasy kit for mouse skin. TCRbeta CDR3 regions were amplified by immunoSEQ multiplex PCR with 35 Vbeta forward and 13 Jbeta reverse primers. In humans, TCRbeta sequencing was performed on scalp tissue and on sorted CD4+ and CD8+ peripheral blood T cells from healthy controls and from patients with patchy or totalis/universalis alopecia areata. Scalp clonality was compared across normal scalp (n=4), patchy alopecia areata scalp (n=8), and alopecia totalis/universalis scalp (n=8).

With regard to this clone: Its recognized antigen is unknown. One base away there is no much larger clone; base qualities are not given.

PBMCs were separated by density centrifugation and stained for CD3, CD4 and CD8, after which CD4+ and CD8+ T cells were sorted on a FACSAria. Unaffected controls provided scalp biopsies and blood samples. The CDR3 spans 16 residues, from the cysteine through the phenylalanine. Solely the CDR3 DNA is kept, with 48 bases framed from the first base. V and J are trimmed by 1 base and 4 bases, and the gene matches miss 7 bases of the junction. According to the germline V gene, CDR1 reads SGHVS and CDR2 reads FNYEAQ. Findings and caveats that apply to the study as a whole: Scalp TCR repertoire analysis is complicated because resident alphabeta T cells in normal human skin are also sequenced, whereas mouse skin is dominated by gammadelta T cells. TCR sequences shared between patients were less clear than in mice, possibly partly because of HLA diversity in the patient population. Compared with normal scalp, lesional scalp, particularly in alopecia totalis/universalis, had higher clonality and more expanded CD8+ clones, which suggests antigenic drive.

The library was made by the immunoSEQ multiplex PCR assay. RNA was extracted from all samples and reverse transcribed into cDNA as template for TCR sequencing. SuperScript III was used for first-strand cDNA synthesis, primed with a 2:1 mix of oligo-dT and random hexamers. Amplification bias was assessed with a synthetic immune receptor repertoire, and residual bias was removed computationally. Turning to the authors' computational methods: Raw reads were preprocessed to remove errors, and CDR3 was defined by IMGT conventions from the conserved cysteine to phenylalanine. Clonality was computed by normalizing Shannon entropy by log2 of the number of productive unique TCRs and subtracting the result from 1. Whether each scalp clone was CD4 or CD8 was inferred by checking scalp TCRbeta sequences against the CD4 and CD8 repertoires from sorted blood. TCRdb retrieved this table from immuneACCESS and kept in-frame rearrangements only. Not all clones are present; in checked studies, unresolved V genes account for under half, and no reason is known for the remainder. V and J calls and clone size are copied from that table; D and trimming were computed from the DNA. For this sample the table gives about 200,000 clones, of which around 50% were detected only once. The ten top clones hold nearly 5% of the sample.

The sequenced sample was CD8+ T cells sorted from blood. The rearranged segments are TRBV7-6 and TRBJ2-5, and 9 junction bases match TRBD1. The TCR originated in a human donor in good health. CDR3 region: CASSLGGQGPLETQYF. The nucleotides are TGTGCCAGCAGCTTAGGCGGACAGGGGCCTTTAGAGACCCAGTACTTC.